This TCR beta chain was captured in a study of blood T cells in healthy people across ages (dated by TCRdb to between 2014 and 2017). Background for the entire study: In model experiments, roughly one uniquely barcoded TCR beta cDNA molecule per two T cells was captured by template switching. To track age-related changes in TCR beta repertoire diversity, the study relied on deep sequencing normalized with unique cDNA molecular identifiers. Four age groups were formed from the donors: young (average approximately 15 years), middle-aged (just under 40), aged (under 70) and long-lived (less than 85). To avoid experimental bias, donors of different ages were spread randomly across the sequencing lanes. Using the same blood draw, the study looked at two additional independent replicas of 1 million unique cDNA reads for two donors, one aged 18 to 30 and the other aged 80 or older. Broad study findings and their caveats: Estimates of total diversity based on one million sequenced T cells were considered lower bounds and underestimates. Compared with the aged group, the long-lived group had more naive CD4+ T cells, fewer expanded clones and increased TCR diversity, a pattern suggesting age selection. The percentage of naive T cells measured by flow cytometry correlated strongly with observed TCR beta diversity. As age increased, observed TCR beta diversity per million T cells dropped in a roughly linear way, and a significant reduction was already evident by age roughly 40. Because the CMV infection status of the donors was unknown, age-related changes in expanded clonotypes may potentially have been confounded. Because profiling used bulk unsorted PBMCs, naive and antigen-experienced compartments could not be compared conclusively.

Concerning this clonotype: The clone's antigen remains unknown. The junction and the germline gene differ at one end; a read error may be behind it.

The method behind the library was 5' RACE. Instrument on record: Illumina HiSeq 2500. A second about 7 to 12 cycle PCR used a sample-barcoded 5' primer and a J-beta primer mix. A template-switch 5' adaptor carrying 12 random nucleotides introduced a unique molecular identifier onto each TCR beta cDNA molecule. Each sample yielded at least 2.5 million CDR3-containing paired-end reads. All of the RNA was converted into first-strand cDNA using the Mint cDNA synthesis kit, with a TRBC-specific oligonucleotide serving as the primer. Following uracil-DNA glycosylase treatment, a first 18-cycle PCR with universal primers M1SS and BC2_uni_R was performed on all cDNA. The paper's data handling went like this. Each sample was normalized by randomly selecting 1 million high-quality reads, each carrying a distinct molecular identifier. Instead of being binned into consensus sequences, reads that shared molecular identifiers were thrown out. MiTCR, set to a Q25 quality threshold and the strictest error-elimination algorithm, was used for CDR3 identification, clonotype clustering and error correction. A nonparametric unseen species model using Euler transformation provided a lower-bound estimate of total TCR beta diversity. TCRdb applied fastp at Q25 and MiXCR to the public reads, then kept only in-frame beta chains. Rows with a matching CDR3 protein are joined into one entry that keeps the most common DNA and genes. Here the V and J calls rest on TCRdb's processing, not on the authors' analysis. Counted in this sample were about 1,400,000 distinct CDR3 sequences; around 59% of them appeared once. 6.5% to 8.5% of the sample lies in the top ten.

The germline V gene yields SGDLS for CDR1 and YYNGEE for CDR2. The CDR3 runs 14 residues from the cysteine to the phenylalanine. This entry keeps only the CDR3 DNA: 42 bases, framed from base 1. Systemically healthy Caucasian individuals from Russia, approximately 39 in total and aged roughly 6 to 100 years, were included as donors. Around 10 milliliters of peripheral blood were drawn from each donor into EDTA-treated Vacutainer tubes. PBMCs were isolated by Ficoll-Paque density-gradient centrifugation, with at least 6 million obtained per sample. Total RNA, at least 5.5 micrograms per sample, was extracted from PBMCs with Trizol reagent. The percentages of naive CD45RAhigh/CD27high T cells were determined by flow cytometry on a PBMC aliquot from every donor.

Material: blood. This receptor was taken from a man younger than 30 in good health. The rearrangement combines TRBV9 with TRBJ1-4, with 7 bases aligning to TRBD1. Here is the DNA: TGTGCCGGCAGCGTAGGAGGGGGCGGTGAAAAACTGTTTTTT. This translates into CAGSVGGGGEKLFF.